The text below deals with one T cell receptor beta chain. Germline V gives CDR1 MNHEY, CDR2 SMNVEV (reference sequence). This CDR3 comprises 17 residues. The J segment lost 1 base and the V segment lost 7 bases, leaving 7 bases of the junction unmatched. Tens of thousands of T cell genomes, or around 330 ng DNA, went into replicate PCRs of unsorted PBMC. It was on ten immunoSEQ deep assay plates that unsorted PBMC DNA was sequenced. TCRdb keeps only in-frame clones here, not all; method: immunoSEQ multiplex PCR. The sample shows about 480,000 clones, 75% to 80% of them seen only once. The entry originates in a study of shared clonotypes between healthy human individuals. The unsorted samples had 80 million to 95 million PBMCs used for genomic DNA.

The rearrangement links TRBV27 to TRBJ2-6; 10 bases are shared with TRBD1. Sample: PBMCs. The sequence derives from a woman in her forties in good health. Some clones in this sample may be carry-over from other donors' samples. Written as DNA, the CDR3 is TGTGCCAGCAAACCGGGACAGGGGCAATCTGGGGCCAACGTCCTGACTTTC. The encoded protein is CASKPGQGQSGANVLTF.